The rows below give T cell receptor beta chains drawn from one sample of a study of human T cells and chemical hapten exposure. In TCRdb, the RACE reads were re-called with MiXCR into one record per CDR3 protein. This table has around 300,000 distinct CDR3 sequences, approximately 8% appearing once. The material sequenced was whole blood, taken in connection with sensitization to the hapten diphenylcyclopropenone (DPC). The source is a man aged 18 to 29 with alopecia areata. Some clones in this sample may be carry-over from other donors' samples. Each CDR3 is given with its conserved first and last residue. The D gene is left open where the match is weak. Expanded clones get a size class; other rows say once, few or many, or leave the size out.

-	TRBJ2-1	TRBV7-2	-	TGTGCCAGCAGCCCCATCATATACAATGAGCAGTTCTTC	CASSPIIYNEQFF
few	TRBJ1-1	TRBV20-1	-	TGCAGTGCTAGAGTACAGGTTTTGAAACCTGAAGCTTTCTTT	CSARVQVLKPEAFF
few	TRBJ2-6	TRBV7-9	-	TGTGCCAGCAGCTTTTATCTGGGCAGGAGCTCCTCTGGGGCCAACGTCCTGACTTTC	CASSFYLGRSSSGANVLTF
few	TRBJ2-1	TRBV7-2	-	TGTGCCAGCAGCCCTCCTCGCAGGGAGGCTTATGAGCAGTTCTTC	CASSPPRREAYEQFF
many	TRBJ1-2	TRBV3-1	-	TGTGCCAGCAGCGCGATACAGGGAATCTATGGCTACACCTTC	CASSAIQGIYGYTF
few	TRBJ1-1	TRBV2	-	TGTGCCAGCAGGAATGGGCCTGGGACGGCGAACACTGAAGCTTTCTTT	CASRNGPGTANTEAFF
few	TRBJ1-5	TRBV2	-	TGTGCCAGCAACTTCGTAAAGGGGGGTCAGCCCCAGCATTTT	CASNFVKGGQPQHF
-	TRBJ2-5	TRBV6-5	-	TGTGCCAGCAGTTACGGGGGAATGACAACCCAGTACTTC	CASSYGGMTTQYF
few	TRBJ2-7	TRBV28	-	TGTGCCAGCATCCAGAGGCGTAGCCAACTCTCCTACGAGCAGTACTTC	CASIQRRSQLSYEQYF
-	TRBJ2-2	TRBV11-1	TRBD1	TGTGCCAGCAGCTTAGATACAGGGGTCGGGGAGCTGTTTTTT	CASSLDTGVGELFF
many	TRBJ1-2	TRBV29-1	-	TGCAGCGTTGAAGATGTGGGGGGCTGGTCCCCCTATGGCTACACCTTC	CSVEDVGGWSPYGYTF
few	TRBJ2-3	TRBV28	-	TGTGCCAGCAGTTCGGCCGCCACAGATACGCAGTATTTT	CASSSAATDTQYF
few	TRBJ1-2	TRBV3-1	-	TGTGCCAGCAGCCGGACAGACGGTAACTATGGCTACACCTTC	CASSRTDGNYGYTF
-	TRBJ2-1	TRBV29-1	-	TGCAGCGTTGAAGTAGGGCAGTTCTTC	CSVEVGQFF
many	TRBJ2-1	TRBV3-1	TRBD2	TGTGCCAGCAGCCAAGGGCGGGGGGGCCTTAATGAGCAGTTCTTC	CASSQGRGGLNEQFF
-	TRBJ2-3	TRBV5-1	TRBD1	TGCGCCAGCAGTTTACAGGGGTTCCCAGATACGCAGTATTTT	CASSLQGFPDTQYF
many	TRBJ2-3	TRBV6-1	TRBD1	TGTGGGGACAGTAGCACAGATACGCAGTATTTT	CGDSSTDTQYF
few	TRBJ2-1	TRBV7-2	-	TGTGCCAGCAGCTTAGCCGGGGGCAGGGCCGGCAATGAGCAGTTCTTC	CASSLAGGRAGNEQFF
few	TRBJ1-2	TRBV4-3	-	TGCGCCAGCAGCCAAGATTCGGGTCTGGTGCCCTATGGCTACACCTTC	CASSQDSGLVPYGYTF
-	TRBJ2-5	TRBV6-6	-	TGTGCCAGCAGTTACGGAGCGGTAGGGGAGACCCAGTACTTC	CASSYGAVGETQYF
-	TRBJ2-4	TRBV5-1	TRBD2	TGCGCCAGCAGCTTGGTACCTAGCGGGGGAGGCAAAAACATTCAGTACTTC	CASSLVPSGGGKNIQYF
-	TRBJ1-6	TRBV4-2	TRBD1	TGTGCCAGCAGCCAAGATCAGGGACAGGGAGGATCACCCCTCCACTTT	CASSQDQGQGGSPLHF
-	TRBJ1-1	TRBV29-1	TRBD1	TGCAGCGTTGAGACAGGGGGCCGGAGAGCTTTCTTT	CSVETGGRRAFF
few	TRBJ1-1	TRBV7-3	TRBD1	TGTGCCAGCAGCCCACAGGGGTACGGGGTTGAAGCTTTCTTT	CASSPQGYGVEAFF
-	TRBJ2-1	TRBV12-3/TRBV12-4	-	TGTGCCAGCAGCCCCTCAACAGGACTCGGCCTATACAATGAGCAGTTCTTC	CASSPSTGLGLYNEQFF
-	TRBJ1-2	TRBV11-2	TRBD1	TGTGCCAGCAGCGCTGACAGGGGGTTGAACTATGGCTACACCTTC	CASSADRGLNYGYTF
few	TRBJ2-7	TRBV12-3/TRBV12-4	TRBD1	TGTGCCAGCAGTTCCCCGGGACAGGAGAACTACGAGCAGTACTTC	CASSSPGQENYEQYF
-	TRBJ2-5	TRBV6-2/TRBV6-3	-	TGTGCCAGCAATCAGGGGTATCCAATGGAGACCCAGTACTTC	CASNQGYPMETQYF
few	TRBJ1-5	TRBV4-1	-	TGCGCCAGCAGCCAAGATCTGGTGGGAGCAGCGCTCAATCAGCCCCAGCATTTT	CASSQDLVGAALNQPQHF
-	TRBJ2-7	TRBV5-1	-	TGCGCCAGCAGCTTTCTGCAGAGCTCCTACGAGCAGTACTTC	CASSFLQSSYEQYF
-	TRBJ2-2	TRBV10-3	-	TGTGCCATCAGTGAGCCGCTATTCCCCTCCAGGACCGGGGAGCTGTTTTTT	CAISEPLFPSRTGELFF
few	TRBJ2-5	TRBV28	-	TGTGCCAGCAGCCAGACCCGGGCTGGAGAGACCCAGTACTTC	CASSQTRAGETQYF
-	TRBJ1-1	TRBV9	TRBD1	TGTGCCAGCAGCTCAATTTTACGGGACAGGGACCACACTGAAGCTTTCTTT	CASSSILRDRDHTEAFF
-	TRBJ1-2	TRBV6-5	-	TGTGCCAGCCACCAACAGGGTCCCAACTATGGCTACACCTTC	CASHQQGPNYGYTF
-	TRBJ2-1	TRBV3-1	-	TGTGCCAGCAGCCAAGATCTGCTCAGGACTAACAATGAGCAGTTCTTC	CASSQDLLRTNNEQFF
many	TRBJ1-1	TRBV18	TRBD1	TGTGCCAGCTCAGTAGGGACAGGAGAATCGAACACTGAAGCTTTCTTT	CASSVGTGESNTEAFF
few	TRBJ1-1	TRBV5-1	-	TGCGCCAGCAGCTTGGCGGGTTACGCGGCTTTCTTT	CASSLAGYAAFF
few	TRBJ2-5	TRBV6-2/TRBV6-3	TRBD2	TGTGCCAGCAGTTGGGAGCGGGGCCAAGAGACCCAGTACTTC	CASSWERGQETQYF
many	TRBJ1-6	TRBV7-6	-	TGTGCCAGCAGCTTAGACAGCGGGAATTCACCCCTCCACTTT	CASSLDSGNSPLHF
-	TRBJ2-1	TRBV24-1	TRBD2	TGTGCCACCAGTGATGGTAGCGGGGGGGCCAATGAGCAGTTCTTC	CATSDGSGGANEQFF
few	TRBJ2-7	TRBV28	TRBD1	TGTGCCAGCAGTCCACCGGGACAGGGCTCCGAGCAGTACTTC	CASSPPGQGSEQYF
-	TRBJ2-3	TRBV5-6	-	TGTGCCAGCAGCCCACCCGTTGGGTTAGACACAGATACGCAGTATTTT	CASSPPVGLDTDTQYF
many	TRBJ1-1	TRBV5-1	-	TGCGCCAGCAGCTTGGAGTCGTCGCGGAACACTGAAGCTTTCTTT	CASSLESSRNTEAFF
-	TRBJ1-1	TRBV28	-	TGTGCCAGCAGTTTAGACGACAGGTCGTATTTCTTT	CASSLDDRSYFF
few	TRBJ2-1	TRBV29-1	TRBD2	TGCAGTGCCTTTGGGAGGGAGAATTACAATGAGCAGTTCTTC	CSAFGRENYNEQFF
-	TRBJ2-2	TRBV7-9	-	TGTGCCAGCAGCTTACTGAGTTCGAACACCGGGGAGCTGTTTTTT	CASSLLSSNTGELFF
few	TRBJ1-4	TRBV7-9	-	TGTGCCAGCAGCTACGTTGGCGGCTTAATGAGTCTGGGAGTGTTTTTT	CASSYVGGLMSLGVFF
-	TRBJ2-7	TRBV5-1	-	TGCGCCAGCGGCCCGAGCTCCTACGAGCAGTACTTC	CASGPSSYEQYF
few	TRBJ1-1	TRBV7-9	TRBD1	TGTGCCAGCAGCCGCCGGACAGGGGAGGCTGAAGCTTTCTTT	CASSRRTGEAEAFF
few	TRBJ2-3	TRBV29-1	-	TGCAGCGCTACATCGGGATTCCTGGCAGATACGCAGTATTTT	CSATSGFLADTQYF
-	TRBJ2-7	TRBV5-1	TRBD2	TGCGCCAGCAGGAAACTAGCGACCTACGAGCAGTACTTC	CASRKLATYEQYF
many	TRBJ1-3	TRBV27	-	TGTGCCAGCAGTTTATTGGGGGGCTCTGGAAACACCATATATTTT	CASSLLGGSGNTIYF
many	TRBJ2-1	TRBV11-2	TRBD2	TGTGCCAGCAGCTTAGTGGGACTAGCGGGGGGTAATGAGCAGTTCTTC	CASSLVGLAGGNEQFF